The sequence of this T cell receptor (beta chain) was determined in a study of cytomegalovirus exposure and HLA in healthy donors (TCRdb year 2017). As for the study more broadly: An earlier analysis of roughly 500 of the donors reported approximately 290 Gb of sequence data and around 120 million unique TCR beta sequences from about 200 million T cells. About 280 gigabases of sequencing data and 70 million to 100 million unique TCR sequences made up an early release that covered several hundred HLA-typed donors. Among the roughly 390 genotyped donors, approximately 82% belonged to the genetic ancestry cluster associated with self-reported Caucasian donors. The study aimed to test whether cataloging public T cell receptors could reveal signatures of past pathogen exposure. The study profiled the T cell repertoires of hundreds of subjects by immunosequencing and related them to cytomegalovirus serostatus. A separate validation cohort of 100 to 150 different subjects was used in addition to the 666-subject first cohort. The study combined high-throughput TCR immunosequencing, statistical association of individual TCRs with disease status, and machine learning to predict cytomegalovirus infection status. In a later analysis, previously published TCR beta repertoires from hundreds of donors were re-analyzed and high-resolution HLA genotyping was added so that TCR occurrence patterns could be studied. In the later analysis, no new phenotypic data were used to find candidate immune exposures; instead, reliance was placed on TCR beta sequences and their occurrence across donors. In an earlier analysis of over 550 of the donors, high-throughput TCR beta sequencing was used to judge whether each TCR beta V gene segment behaved as functional or pseudogenic. Donor age, sex, ethnicity and CMV serostatus were compiled alongside the repertoire data. A later genetic analysis took genome-wide SNP genotypes for 398 of the 666 donors and used that subset as a discovery cohort. All discovery cohort repertoires had been generated using a single sequencing platform. Both class I and class II loci were covered by HLA typing, at four-digit resolution. Typing coverage differed by locus: A, B, C, DRB1 and DQB1 were typed in about 620-630 donors, DQA1 in about 560, DPA1 in around 600, and DPB1 in 400 to 480. Roughly 5 DR-DQ haplotypes were handled as single units for association and clustering, since linkage in the cohort was strong. Across some 400 genotyped donors of the cohort, an average of approximately 240,000 unique TCR beta nucleotide sequences per donor were sequenced, and roughly a sixth of those sequences were non-productive.

The method was the immunoSEQ multiplex PCR assay. For the multiplex PCR, a mixture combining 60 forward primers for TCR Vbeta segments and 13 reverse primers for TCR Jbeta segments was used. The CDR3 region of rearranged TCR beta genes was amplified from genomic DNA with a multiplex PCR assay. The Illumina HiSeq System was used to sequence the amplified TCR beta libraries as 87-base-pair reads. In the source study's methods: Across the roughly 700 repertoires, a later analysis counted around 80 million unique TCR beta chains, some 11 million of which were shared by at least two donors. To remove PCR and sequencing errors, raw reads were error-corrected and collapsed into unique sequences using a nearest-neighbor algorithm that merged closely related sequences. V, D and J gene segments were assigned by aligning CDR3 sequences to IMGT reference sequences. For a sequence to be retained, a match of at least six nucleotides was required to both a V gene segment and a J gene segment. Rearrangements were called productive when the CDR3 lacked stop codons and stayed in frame with V and J; all others were non-productive. Following IMGT convention, CDR3 was defined as the stretch from the second conserved V-encoded cysteine to the conserved J-encoded phenylalanine. The earlier analysis of about 620 of the donors excluded sequences that lacked an unambiguous match to a single V gene segment. In an earlier analysis of around 590 of the donors, a V segment was called functional when productive rearrangements were above 56.7%, and segregating when the standard deviation between donors exceeded 5%. A statistical classification framework was built for diagnosing cytomegalovirus status from the catalog of TCR beta chain sequences. In a later analysis, V and J genes were assigned by comparing TCR nucleotide sequences against IMGT/GENE-DB human TR gene sequences. The TCRdist pipeline was used in a later analysis to assign CDR3 sequences and most-parsimonious VDJ recombination scenarios. In a later analysis, each TCR beta chain was defined by its CDR3 amino acid sequence together with its V-gene family, and reads lacking a unique V-gene family were excluded. A later analysis removed roughly 590 highly shared, low-generation-probability nucleotide sequences to deal with suspected cross-contamination and a sequencing artifact. For each public chain, a later analysis derived a clonal expansion index from normalized ranks of inferred template counts within each repertoire. In a later analysis, generation probabilities were computed with a VDJ recombination model fitted to out-of-frame rearrangements, and the resulting probabilities were checked against IGoR. In a later analysis, hypergeometric tests were used to score TCR-TCR, TCR-HLA and TCR-CMV co-occurrence, with a repertoire-size bias correction applied to TCR pairs. In a later analysis, false discovery rates were estimated by permuting HLA or CMV assignments 20 times. In a later analysis, co-occurring TCRs were grouped using DBSCAN, with TCRdist sequence similarity added in when clustering inside HLA-allele-positive subsets. For co-occurrence clustering, repertoires with fewer than 30,000 or more than 120,000 public chains were excluded, along with five or six repertoires with anomalous nucleotide sharing. Sourced from immuneACCESS, this table was stored by TCRdb with only in-frame sequences that have V and J called. A share of the clones is absent; for the studies checked, an unresolved V gene accounts for under half, and the remainder has no known explanation. That table supplies the V and J calls and clone size; D and trimming were determined from the DNA. A total of under 200,000 clones appear in this sample, around two thirds of them only once. Jointly, the top ten make up less than 1.5% of the sample.

The germline V gene sets CDR1 to ENHRY and CDR2 to SYGVKD. V is cut by 2 bases and J by 9 bases, and the space between the germline ends is 14 bases. The CDR3 starts with the cysteine, ends with the phenylalanine, and has 14 residues. Only the CDR3 DNA is retained, 42 bases long and in frame from the first base. What the study reported, not specific to this receptor: Because the 87-base-pair reads could not distinguish some IMGT-functional V segments, including TRBV6-2 and TRBV6-3, those segments were excluded. Only TCR beta chains were sequenced in this cohort, and the absence of alpha or paired-chain data limited detectable features. Correlated functional status among segregating V segments might reflect linkage disequilibrium, but an unknown experimental factor could not be ruled out. A later analysis found that TCR association rates varied across HLA loci, with DRB1 alleles showing the most associated TCRs and HLA-C alleles the fewest. Immune exposure information for the cohort was limited to CMV serostatus. A further reported finding was that TCR beta sequences accurately predicted the HLA-A and HLA-B alleles for most subjects in the first cohort. Most CMV-associated TCR beta chains appeared to be HLA-restricted in a later analysis, and the HLA associations seemed to be driven largely by CMV exposure. The presence/absence analyses assumed that sequencing depth was roughly uniform across donors, and that assumption may not be true. According to a later analysis, parvovirus B19, influenza, CMV and Epstein-Barr virus appeared linked to several top co-occurrence clusters. It was suggested by the authors that the approach could potentially be generalized to other disease states and immunological phenotypes. An association between a missense DCLRE1C variant and V-gene and J-gene trimming of TCR beta chains was found in a later genetic analysis and replicated in an independent cohort. At a false discovery rate of 0.05, a later analysis linked fewer than 20,000 TCR beta sequences to specific HLA alleles. In an earlier analysis of around 500 of the donors, most TCR beta V segments appeared in productive rearrangements about 87% or about 30% of the time, broadly matching IMGT annotations. In a later genetic analysis, fewer N-insertions in productive TCRs were reported among donors in an Asian-associated ancestry cluster than the roughly 700-donor mean. In both the original and validation cohorts, the classifier was reported to diagnose cytomegalovirus status with high specificity and sensitivity. A cluster of highly shared sequence variants was judged likely to represent a technical artifact of the sequencing pipeline. A few of the identified cytomegalovirus-associated TCR beta chains were confirmed in vitro to be specific for cytomegalovirus antigens. The earlier analysis of approximately 590 of the donors excluded 15 to 20 rarely observed V segments, including chromosome 9 orphons, because counts were too low. A later analysis found that HLA-associated TCR beta chains were more clonally expanded and had lower generation probabilities than equally common non-associated chains. In the study, approximately 150 TCR beta chains were listed as associated with cytomegalovirus. When HLA alleles, especially DR and DQ, strongly co-occurred, attributing TCR associations to individual alleles was difficult. Because HLA typing was unavailable for some donors at each locus, only the typed subset was used in association tests. Most TCR sequences were seen in very few donors, while some public TCRs were found in many individuals.

Turning to this clone: The specificity of this receptor is unknown. It has no much larger one-base neighbor in the sample; base qualities were not kept.

The cohort comprised more than 550 healthy bone marrow donors. At the time of sampling, every cohort member was nominally healthy, though immune exposures that went unrecorded were likely present. The donor tested CMV seronegative and was one of the 352 seronegative cohort members. A peripheral blood sample was provided by each donor, and peripheral blood mononuclear cells were used for TCR beta sequencing. Genomic DNA extraction from the blood cell samples was performed with the Qiagen DNeasy Blood Extraction Kit. The rearranged chain carries TRBV10-3 and TRBJ1-5; TRBD1 is a weak D gene call, 5 bases matching. Sequencing used PBMCs. The sequence came from a man aged 45-65 years in good health and CMV-seronegative. CDR3 sequence: CAISEGDSSRPQHF. Here is the DNA: TGTGCCATCAGTGAGGGCGACAGTTCACGGCCCCAGCATTTT.